The T cell receptor (beta chain) described here comes from a study of blood T cell repertoires in COVID-19 (dated by TCRdb to between 2020 and 2021). Study-level background: The collaborator samples originated in the United States, Italy and Spain and spanned the acute and convalescent phases of COVID-19. Sample metadata almost always included a de-identified subject ID, COVID-19 status, age in years and sex. The prospective study material was composed of cDNA or gDNA derived from T cells, B-cell-depleted T cells, or PBMCs. The repertoires were made available in a free public database intended to serve as a resource for research on the immune response to SARS-CoV-2. Deeply sampled blood TCRbeta repertoires from subjects exposed to, actively infected with, or recovered from COVID-19 were included in the dataset. Samples were obtained from the ongoing ImmuneRACE study (first 160 participants) and from about 1,300 subjects provided by 6 global collaborators. HLA class I and class II types, where available, came from metadata supplied by the sample provider rather than from assay-based typing. Overall study outcomes, separate from this receptor: How much clinical and demographic metadata was included differed by source and by participant, and the metadata was provided uncurated.

Whole blood was collected in K2EDTA tubes by collaborating institutions according to the institutions' own protocols. For TCRbeta analysis, collaborator samples were shipped as frozen whole blood, as isolated PBMCs, or as DNA extracted from either sample type. Sequences MNHEY (CDR1) and SVGAGI (CDR2) are obtained from the germline V gene. The CDR3 contains 15 residues, cysteine and phenylalanine counted. Of the read, only the CDR3 DNA is kept; its 45 bases are in frame from base 1. The junction shows trimming of 8 bases on V and 0 bases on J, and the gene matches do not reach 10 bases of it. TCRbeta CDR3 regions were amplified from genomic DNA using the immunoSEQ Assay, a bias-controlled multiplex PCR. Turning to the authors' computational methods: The number of nucleated cells in each sample was estimated by amplification of reference gene primers within the assay. To quantify the absolute abundance of each unique TCRbeta CDR3 rearrangement, sequence reads were collapsed and filtered. For each sample, productive Simpson clonality was calculated as the square root of Simpson's diversity index across productive rearrangements. The source is immuneACCESS, and TCRdb retained only in-frame sequences with V and J called. Part of the clones is not carried over; for the studies checked, unresolved V genes explain less than half of this, and the remainder is unexplained. Clonal size and the V and J genes are those of that table, whereas D and trimming came from the DNA. Across this sample there are 200,000 to 250,000 clones, with roughly 90% seen only once. Roughly 2.5% of the sample is taken by the ten largest.

Worth noting for this clone: Its antigen specificity is not known. Base quality data are lacking; no much larger clone is found one base away.

What was sequenced was peripheral blood. This TCR came from a woman in her sixties with acute or convalescent COVID-19. The chain employs TRBV6-5 and TRBJ2-7, with 7 bases in between that match TRBD2. At the DNA level, the sequence is TGTGCCAGCCTAGCGGACGGGACTTCCTCCTACGAGCAGTACTTC. Its product reads: CASLADGTSSYEQYF.